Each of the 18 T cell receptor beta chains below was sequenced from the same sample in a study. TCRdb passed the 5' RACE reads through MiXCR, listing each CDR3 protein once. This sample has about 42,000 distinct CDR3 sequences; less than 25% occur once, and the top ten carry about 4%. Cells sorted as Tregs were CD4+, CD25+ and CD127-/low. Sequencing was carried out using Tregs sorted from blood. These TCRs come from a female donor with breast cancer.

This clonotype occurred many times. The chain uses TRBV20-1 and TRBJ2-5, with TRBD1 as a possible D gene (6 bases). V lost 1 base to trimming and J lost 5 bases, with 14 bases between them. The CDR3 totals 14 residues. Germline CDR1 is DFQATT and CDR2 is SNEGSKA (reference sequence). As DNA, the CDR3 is TGCAGTGCTAGAGGTACAGGGTCTAGTGAGACCCAGTACTTC. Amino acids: CSARGTGSSETQYF.

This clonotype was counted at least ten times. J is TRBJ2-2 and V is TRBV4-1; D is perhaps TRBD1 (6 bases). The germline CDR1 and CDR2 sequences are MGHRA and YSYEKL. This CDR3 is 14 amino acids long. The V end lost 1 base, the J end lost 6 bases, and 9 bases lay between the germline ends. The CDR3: CASSQVTGPGELFF. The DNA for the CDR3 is TGCGCCAGCAGCCAAGTAACAGGGCCCGGGGAGCTGTTTTTT.

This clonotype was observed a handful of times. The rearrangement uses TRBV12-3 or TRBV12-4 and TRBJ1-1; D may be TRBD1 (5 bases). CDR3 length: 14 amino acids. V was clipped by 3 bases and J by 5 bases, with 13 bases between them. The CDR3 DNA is TGTGCCAGCAGTTTTTCCGTCGGGGGGACTGAAGCTTTCTTT. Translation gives CASSFSVGGTEAFF.

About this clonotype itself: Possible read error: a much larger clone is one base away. CDR3 residues: CASRASEGGFFEQYF. The CDR3 DNA sequence: TGCGCCAGCAGAGCCTCCGAGGGTGGGTTCTTCGAGCAGTACTTC. This chain joins TRBV4-1 and TRBJ2-7; tentatively, D is TRBD2 (5 bases). Trimming removed 6 bases from V and 6 bases from J, with 21 bases in between. Germline V gene data show CDR1 as MGHRA and CDR2 as YSYEKL. The CDR3 is 15 residues long.

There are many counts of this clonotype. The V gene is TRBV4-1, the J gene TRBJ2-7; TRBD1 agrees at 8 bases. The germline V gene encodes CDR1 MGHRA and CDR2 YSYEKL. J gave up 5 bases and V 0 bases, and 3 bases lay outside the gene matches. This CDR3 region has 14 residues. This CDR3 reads CASSQEAGGNEQYF. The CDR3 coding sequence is TGCGCCAGCAGCCAAGAGGCAGGGGGCAACGAGCAGTACTTC.

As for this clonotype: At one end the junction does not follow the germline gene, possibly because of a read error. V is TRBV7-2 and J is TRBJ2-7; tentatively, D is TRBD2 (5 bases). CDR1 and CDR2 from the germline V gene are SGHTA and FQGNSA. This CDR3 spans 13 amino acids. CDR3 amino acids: CASSRMLEDEQHF. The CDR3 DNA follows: TGTGCCAGCAGCCGAATGTTGGAGGACGAGCAGCACTTC.

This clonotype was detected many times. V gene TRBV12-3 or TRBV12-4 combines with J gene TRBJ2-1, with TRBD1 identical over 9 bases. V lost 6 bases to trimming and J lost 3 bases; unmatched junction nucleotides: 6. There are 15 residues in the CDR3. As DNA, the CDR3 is TGTGCCAGCAGATCGGGACAGGGAGACTACAATGAGCAGTTCTTC. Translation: CASRSGQGDYNEQFF.

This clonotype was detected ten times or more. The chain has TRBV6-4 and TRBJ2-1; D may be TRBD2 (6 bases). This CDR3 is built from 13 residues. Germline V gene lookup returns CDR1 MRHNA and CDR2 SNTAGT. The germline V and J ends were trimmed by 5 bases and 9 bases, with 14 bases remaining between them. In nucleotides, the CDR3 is TGTGCCAGCAGTAAGGCGGGAAGGGGTGAGCAGTTCTTC. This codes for CASSKAGRGEQFF.

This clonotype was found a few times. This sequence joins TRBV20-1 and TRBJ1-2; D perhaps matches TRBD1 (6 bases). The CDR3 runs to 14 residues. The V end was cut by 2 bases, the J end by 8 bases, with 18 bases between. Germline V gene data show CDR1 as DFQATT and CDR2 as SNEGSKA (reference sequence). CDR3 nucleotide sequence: TGCAGTGCTAGACTCCTAGACAGGCGACTGGGCTACACCTTC. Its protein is CSARLLDRRLGYTF.

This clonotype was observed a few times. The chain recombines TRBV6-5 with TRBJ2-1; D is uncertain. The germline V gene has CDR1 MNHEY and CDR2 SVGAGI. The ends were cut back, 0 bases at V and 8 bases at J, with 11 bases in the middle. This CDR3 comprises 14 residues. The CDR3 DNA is TGTGCCAGCAGTTACTCCAGGCAGTTCGATGAGCAGTTCTTC. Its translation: CASSYSRQFDEQFF.

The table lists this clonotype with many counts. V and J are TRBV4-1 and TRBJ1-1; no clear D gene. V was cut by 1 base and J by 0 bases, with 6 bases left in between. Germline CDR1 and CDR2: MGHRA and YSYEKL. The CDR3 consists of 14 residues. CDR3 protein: CASSQGQMNTEAFF. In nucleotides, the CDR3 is TGCGCCAGCAGCCAAGGACAAATGAACACTGAAGCTTTCTTT.

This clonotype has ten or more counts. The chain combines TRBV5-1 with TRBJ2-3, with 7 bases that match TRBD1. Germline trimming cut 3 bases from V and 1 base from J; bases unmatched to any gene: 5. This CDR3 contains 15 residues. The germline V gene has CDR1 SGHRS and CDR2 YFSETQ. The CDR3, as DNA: TGCGCCAGCAGCTCAGACAGGGTAGGCACAGATACGCAGTATTTT. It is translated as CASSSDRVGTDTQYF. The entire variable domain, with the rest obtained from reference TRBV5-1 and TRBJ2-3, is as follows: KAGVTQTPRYLIKTRGQQVTLSCSPISGHRSVSWYQQTPGQGLQFLFEYFSETQRNKGNFPGRFSGRQFSNSRSEMNVSTLELGDSALYLCASSSDRVGTDTQYFGPGTRLTVL.

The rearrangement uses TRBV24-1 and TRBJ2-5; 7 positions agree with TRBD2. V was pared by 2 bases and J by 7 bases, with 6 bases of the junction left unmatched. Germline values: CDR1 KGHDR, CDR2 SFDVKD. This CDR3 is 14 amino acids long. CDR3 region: CATSDSAPGGTQYF. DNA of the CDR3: TGTGCCACCAGTGATTCGGCCCCGGGAGGGACCCAGTACTTC.

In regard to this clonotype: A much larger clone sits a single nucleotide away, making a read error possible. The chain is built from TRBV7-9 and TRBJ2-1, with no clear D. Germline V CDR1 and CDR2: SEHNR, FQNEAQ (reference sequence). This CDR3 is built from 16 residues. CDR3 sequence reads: CASSLGGSYIFNGQFF. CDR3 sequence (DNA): TGTGCCAGCAGCTTAGGCGGCAGTTATATATTCAATGGGCAGTTCTTC.

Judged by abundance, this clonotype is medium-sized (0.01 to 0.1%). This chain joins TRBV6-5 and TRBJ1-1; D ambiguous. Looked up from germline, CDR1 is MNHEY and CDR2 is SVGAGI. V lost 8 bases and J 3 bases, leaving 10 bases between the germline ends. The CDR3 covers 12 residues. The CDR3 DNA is TGTGCCAGCGGCCAGGCGGACACTGAAGCTTTCTTT. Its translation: CASGQADTEAFF.

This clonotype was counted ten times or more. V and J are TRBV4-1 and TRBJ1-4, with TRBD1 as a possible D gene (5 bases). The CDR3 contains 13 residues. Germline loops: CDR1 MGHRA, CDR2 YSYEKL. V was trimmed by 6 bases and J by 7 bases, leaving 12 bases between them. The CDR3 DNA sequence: TGCGCCAGCAGGGGCGCTGGGGGTGAAAAACTGTTTTTT. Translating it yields CASRGAGGEKLFF.

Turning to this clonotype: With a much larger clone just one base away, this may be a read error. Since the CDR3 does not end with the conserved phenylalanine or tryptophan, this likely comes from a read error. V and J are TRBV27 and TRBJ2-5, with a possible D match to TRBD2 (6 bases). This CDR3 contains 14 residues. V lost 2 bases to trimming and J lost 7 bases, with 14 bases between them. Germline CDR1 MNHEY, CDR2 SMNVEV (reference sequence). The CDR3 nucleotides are TGTGCCAGCAGTTTAAGGGGACTTCTAAGGACCCAGTACTCC. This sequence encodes CASSLRGLLRTQYS.

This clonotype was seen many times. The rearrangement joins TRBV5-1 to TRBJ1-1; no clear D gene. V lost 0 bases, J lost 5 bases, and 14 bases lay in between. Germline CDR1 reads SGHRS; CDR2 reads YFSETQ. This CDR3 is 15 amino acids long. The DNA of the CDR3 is TGCGCCAGCAGCTTGGATTCCCTCGGGCGAACTGAAGCTTTCTTT. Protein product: CASSLDSLGRTEAFF.